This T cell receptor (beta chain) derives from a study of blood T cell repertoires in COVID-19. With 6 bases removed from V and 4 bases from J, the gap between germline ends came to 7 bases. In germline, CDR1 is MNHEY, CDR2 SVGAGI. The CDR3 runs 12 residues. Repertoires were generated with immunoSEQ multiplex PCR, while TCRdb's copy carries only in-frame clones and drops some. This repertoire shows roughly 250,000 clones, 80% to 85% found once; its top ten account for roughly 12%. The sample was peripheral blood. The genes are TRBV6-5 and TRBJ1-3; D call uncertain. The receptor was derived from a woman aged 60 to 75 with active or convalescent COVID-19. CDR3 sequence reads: CASSAAGNTIYF. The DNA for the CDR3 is TGTGCCAGCAGCGCCGCGGGAAACACCATATATTTT.